The 32 T cell receptor beta chains below were found in one sample sequenced in a study of blood T cell repertoires in COVID-19. Libraries were prepared by immunoSEQ multiplex PCR; TCRdb keeps only in-frame clonotypes and omits some of them. The sample shows 250,000 to 350,000 clones, more than 75% of them seen only once. Sequencing was done on a sample of peripheral blood. The receptor source for this set is a woman in her 30s who had recovered from COVID-19.

V gene TRBV7-3 combines with J gene TRBJ2-1; possible D gene TRBD2, 6 bases. V shed 4 bases and J shed 0 bases, with 7 bases lying between them. The CDR3 is 14 residues long. Germline-derived CDR1 and CDR2 are SGHTA and FQGTGA. CDR3 sequence reads: CASSSGSSYNEQFF. The CDR3, as DNA: TGTGCCAGCAGCTCCGGGAGCTCCTACAATGAGCAGTTCTTC.

The chain carries TRBV11-2 and TRBJ2-1; a possible D gene is TRBD2 (6 bases). V dropped 1 base and J dropped 0 bases, with 16 bases sitting between them. The germline CDR1 and CDR2 sequences are SGHAT and FQNNGV. The CDR3 is made up of 18 amino acids. Here the CDR3 DNA reads TGTGCCAGCAGCTTAGTTACTAGCCCGTTGAGCTCCTACAATGAGCAGTTCTTC. This gives the protein CASSLVTSPLSSYNEQFF.

The chain is built from TRBV5-1 and TRBJ2-7; 10 nucleotides line up with TRBD2. The CDR3 length is 16 residues. Germline lookup yields CDR1 SGHRS and CDR2 YFSETQ. Trimming at V came to 4 bases and at J to 1 base, leaving 8 bases not matched to a gene. This CDR3 reads CASSDGLAGDSYEQYF. The CDR3 bases are TGCGCCAGCAGCGATGGGCTAGCGGGGGATTCCTACGAGCAGTACTTC. Complete variable domain (other parts from reference TRBV5-1 and TRBJ2-7): KAGVTQTPRYLIKTRGQQVTLSCSPISGHRSVSWYQQTPGQGLQFLFEYFSETQRNKGNFPGRFSGRQFSNSRSEMNVSTLELGDSALYLCASSDGLAGDSYEQYFGPGTRLTVT.

Written as DNA, the CDR3 is TGTGCCAGTAGTATAACAGCTCACCGCGGGGACACCATATATTTT. Protein sequence: CASSITAHRGDTIYF. The chain employs TRBV19 and TRBJ1-3; no clear D gene. Trimming shortened V by 2 bases and J by 8 bases, and 16 bases separated the two germline ends. The CDR3 extends over 15 amino acids. Per the germline V gene, CDR1 is LNHDA and CDR2 is SQIVND (reference sequence).

This clone was seen a handful of times. The chain recombines TRBV3-1 (or the pseudogene TRBV3-2) with TRBJ2-7, with D maybe TRBD1 (6 bases). The germline V and J ends were trimmed by 5 bases and 3 bases, with 8 bases remaining between them. Germline CDR1 and CDR2: LGHDT and YNNKEL (reference sequence). This CDR3 spans 12 amino acids. DNA of the CDR3: TGTGCCAGCAGCAGACAGGACTACGAGCAGTACTTC. This gives the protein CASSRQDYEQYF.

The chain couples TRBV3-1 (or the pseudogene TRBV3-2) to TRBJ2-1, with 14 positions matching TRBD2. Germline CDR1 LGHDT, CDR2 YNNKEL (reference sequence). The ends lost 3 bases at V and 7 bases at J; junction bases unmatched: 2. The CDR3 contains 15 residues. CDR3 nucleotide sequence: TGTGCCAGCAGCCAGACTAGCGGGAGGGGAAATGAGCAGTTCTTC. It encodes CASSQTSGRGNEQFF.

This rearrangement joins TRBV20-1 to TRBJ1-1, with TRBD1 identical over 9 bases. The ends lost 3 bases at V and 6 bases at J; junction bases unmatched: 5. From germline, CDR1 is DFQATT and CDR2 SNEGSKA (reference sequence). The CDR3 runs 13 residues. DNA for the CDR3: TGCAGTGCTAGTCGGACAGGGGCCCCTGAAGCTTTCTTT. Translating gives CSASRTGAPEAFF.

The rearrangement uses TRBV5-1 and TRBJ2-7; D might be TRBD1 (6 bases). The CDR3 totals 16 residues. V gave up 3 bases and J gave up 3 bases, with 19 bases separating them. The germline V gene encodes CDR1 SGHRS and CDR2 YFSETQ. The CDR3 loop is CASSSPLGTSIYEQYF. CDR3 nucleotides: TGCGCCAGCAGCTCGCCCTTGGGGACAAGCATCTACGAGCAGTACTTC.

The V and J genes are TRBV4-3 and TRBJ2-3; 7 bases line up with TRBD1. V dropped 1 base and J dropped 0; count of bases not matched to a gene: 7. The CDR3 is 17 residues long. CDR1 and CDR2 (germline): LGHNA, YSLEER. CDR3 in amino acids: CASSQAVGQQSTDTQYF. The CDR3 nucleotides read TGCGCCAGCAGCCAAGCGGTGGGACAGCAGAGCACAGATACGCAGTATTTT.

V usage is TRBV4-1 and J usage is TRBJ1-1; 8 bases line up with TRBD1. Trimming removed 8 bases from V and 1 base from J; junction bases left unmatched: 9. This CDR3 spans 15 amino acids. Germline CDR1 and CDR2: MGHRA and YSYEKL. This CDR3 reads CASRNQGAKNTEAFF. The DNA for the CDR3 is TGCGCCAGCCGAAATCAGGGGGCCAAGAACACTGAAGCTTTCTTT.

This chain joins TRBV6-5 and TRBJ2-3; D is perhaps TRBD1 (6 bases). The CDR3 extends over 14 amino acids. CDR1 and CDR2 from the germline V gene are MNHEY and SVGAGI. Trimming took off 5 bases at V and 6 bases at J, with 15 bases between the two ends. The CDR3 nucleotides are TGTGCCAGCAGTACCGGGACAAGGGAGGATACGCAGTATTTT. Protein: CASSTGTREDTQYF.

The V call is TRBV28, the J call TRBJ1-5; a weak D match, TRBD1 (5 bases). CDR3 size: 15 residues. Germline V lookup: CDR1 MDHEN, CDR2 SYDVKM. The V end lost 7 bases, the J end lost 0 bases, and 13 bases lay between the germline ends. The CDR3, as DNA: TGTGCCAGCACCCCCCGGACAATTAGCAATCAGCCCCAGCATTTT. Translation gives CASTPRTISNQPQHF.

The V and J genes are TRBV6-2 or TRBV6-3 and TRBJ2-6; TRBD2 agrees at 8 bases. J lost 4 bases, V lost 4 bases, and 12 bases had no gene match. The CDR3 totals 18 residues. Per the germline V gene, CDR1 is MNHEY and CDR2 is SVGEGT. The CDR3 DNA sequence: TGTGCCAGCAGTTCCTTAATCGGGACTAGGACAGGGGCCAACGTCCTGACTTTC. This codes for CASSSLIGTRTGANVLTF.

As concerns this clone: Other DNA sequences in this sample translate to the same CDR3. The chain is built from TRBV19 and TRBJ1-5; weak D call: TRBD1 (6 bases). V gave up 5 bases and J gave up 1 base, with 9 bases separating them. CDR3 length equals 14 residues. Looked up from germline, CDR1 is LNHDA and CDR2 is SQIVND (reference sequence). CDR3 in amino acids: CASSPQGSNQPQHF. The CDR3 region has the DNA TGTGCCAGTAGTCCCCAGGGGAGCAATCAGCCCCAGCATTTT.

V is TRBV28 and J is TRBJ2-1; TRBD2 matches at 12 bases. Germline CDR1 reads MDHEN; CDR2 reads SYDVKM. The CDR3 is 15 amino acids. With 4 bases clipped from V and 10 bases from J, the junction kept 8 bases outside the gene matches. In DNA, the CDR3 is TGTGCCAGCAGTTCAAGGACTAGCGGGATCATCGAGCAGTTCTTC. Protein: CASSSRTSGIIEQFF. Based on the CDR3 plus reference TRBV28 and TRBJ2-1, the full variable domain is DVKVTQSSRYLVKRTGEKVFLECVQDMDHENMFWYRQDPGLGLRLIYFSYDVKMKEKGDIPEGYSVSREKKERFSLILESASTNQTSMYLCASSSRTSGIIEQFFGPGTRLTVL.

J is TRBJ2-5 and V is TRBV20-1; weak D call: TRBD2 (5 bases). V dropped 3 bases and J dropped 0 bases, with 11 bases sitting between them. This CDR3 region has 14 residues. CDR1 DFQATT and CDR2 SNEGSKA come from the germline V gene (reference sequence). The CDR3 sequence: CSASLDWYQETQYF. The CDR3 nucleotides are TGCAGTGCTAGTTTGGACTGGTACCAAGAGACCCAGTACTTC.

This clone was picked up one time. This rearrangement joins TRBV27 to TRBJ2-5; TRBD1 aligns across 8 bases. Looked up from germline, CDR1 is MNHEY and CDR2 is SMNVEV (reference sequence). V gave up 6 bases and J gave up 5 bases; unmatched junction bases: 8. This CDR3 comprises 14 residues. The CDR3 sequence: CASSPDRVYETQYF. The CDR3 nucleotides are TGTGCCAGCAGCCCGGACAGGGTATATGAGACCCAGTACTTC.

The V gene is TRBV2, the J gene TRBJ1-5; D gene unclear. The CDR3 loop spans 14 amino acids. The V gene lost 7 bases and the J gene lost 0 bases, with 10 bases spanning the gap. Germline assignment: CDR1 SNHLY and CDR2 FYNNEI. In nucleotides, the CDR3 is TGTGCCAGCACCCGCGAGAGTAGCAATCAGCCCCAGCATTTT. Protein: CASTRESSNQPQHF.

V is TRBV4-1 and J is TRBJ1-5; the D gene is possibly TRBD1 (6 bases). Germline-derived CDR1 and CDR2 are MGHRA and YSYEKL. Between the trimmed V and J ends, which lost 3 bases and 2 bases, there was a span of 11 bases. The CDR3 covers 15 residues. The CDR3 DNA is TGCGCCAGCAGCCAGCTAGCAGGGGGCAATCAGCCCCAGCATTTT. It specifies CASSQLAGGNQPQHF.

The J gene is TRBJ2-1, the V gene TRBV27; D is undetermined. The V and J ends lost 0 bases and 3 bases respectively, with 15 bases between them. The length of the CDR3 is 17 residues. Germline CDR1 and CDR2: MNHEY and SMNVEV (reference sequence). The CDR3 region is CASSLSLGWANYNEQFF. The CDR3 nucleotides read TGTGCCAGCAGTTTATCCCTTGGGTGGGCAAACTACAATGAGCAGTTCTTC.

This sequence joins TRBV4-1 and TRBJ1-1; D gene uncertain. The V gene's germline CDR1 is MGHRA and CDR2 YSYEKL. The CDR3 sequence is 16 residues long. V lost 0 bases to trimming and J lost 4 bases, with 15 bases between them. CDR3 sequence reads: CASSQDRVSSGTEAFF. CDR3 bases: TGCGCCAGCAGCCAAGATCGGGTTTCATCGGGCACTGAAGCTTTCTTT.

This sequence joins TRBV2 and TRBJ2-5; D may be TRBD1 (5 bases). The CDR3 runs to 12 residues. The V end lost 8 bases, the J end lost 2 bases, and 9 bases lay between the germline ends. Looked up from germline, CDR1 is SNHLY and CDR2 is FYNNEI. The CDR3: CASRQSQETQYF. The CDR3 DNA is TGTGCCAGCCGACAGTCACAAGAGACCCAGTACTTC.

The J gene is TRBJ2-7, the V gene TRBV7-9, with a weak D call TRBD1 (5 bases). Trimming stripped 5 bases from V and 3 bases from J, with 17 bases between. CDR3 length equals 15 residues. Germline V gene data show CDR1 as SEHNR and CDR2 as FQNEAQ (reference sequence). The CDR3 is CASSRSRAMGYEQYF. DNA of the CDR3: TGTGCCAGCAGCCGCTCCAGGGCAATGGGCTACGAGCAGTACTTC.

V usage is TRBV7-8 and J usage is TRBJ1-6, with D perhaps TRBD1 (6 bases). V lost 5 bases and J 6 bases, leaving 17 bases between the germline ends. The V gene's germline CDR1 is SGHVS and CDR2 FQNEAQ. This CDR3 spans 16 amino acids. The CDR3 region has the DNA TGTGCCAGCAGCGGATTTCAGGGGTTATCTAATTCACCCCTCCACTTT. This encodes CASSGFQGLSNSPLHF.

V gene TRBV7-9 combines with J gene TRBJ1-1; unclear D gene. The CDR3 loop spans 12 amino acids. CDR1 SEHNR and CDR2 FQNEAQ come from the germline V gene (reference sequence). Trimming took 4 bases from V and 1 from J, leaving 4 bases between them. The CDR3 DNA reads as TGTGCCAGCAGCTCATGGAACACTGAAGCTTTCTTT. It yields the protein CASSSWNTEAFF.

The chain is built from TRBV25-1 and TRBJ1-2, with D unclear. Trimming took off 6 bases at V and 5 bases at J, with 7 bases between the two ends. From germline, CDR1 is MGHDK and CDR2 SYGVNS. This CDR3 is 11 amino acids long. CDR3 loop: CASSYRYGYTF. The CDR3 DNA reads TGTGCCAGCAGCTATAGATATGGCTACACCTTC.

The chain has TRBV27 and TRBJ1-1, with D maybe TRBD1 (6 bases). The CDR3 length is 13 residues. Germline CDR1 is MNHEY and CDR2 is SMNVEV (reference sequence). V lost 6 bases to trimming and J lost 2 bases, with 10 bases between them. This CDR3 reads CASRRQDNTEAFF. As DNA, the CDR3 is TGTGCCAGCAGACGACAGGACAACACTGAAGCTTTCTTT.

This rearrangement joins TRBV3-1 (or the pseudogene TRBV3-2) to TRBJ1-6; 10 nucleotides align to TRBD1. The ends lost 3 bases at V and 10 bases at J; junction bases unmatched: 3. Germline-derived CDR1 and CDR2 are LGHDT and YNNKEL (reference sequence). The CDR3 covers 14 residues. CDR3 bases: TGTGCCAGCAGCCACGGGACAGGGGCATCACCCCTCCACTTT. Translated: CASSHGTGASPLHF.

This clone was seen once. The chain couples TRBV5-1 to TRBJ2-2; 8 nucleotides match TRBD1. This CDR3 region has 16 residues. With V trimmed by 0 bases and J by 2 bases, 3 bases remained unmatched. From germline, CDR1 is SGHRS and CDR2 YFSETQ. The CDR3 protein is CASSLEPGGNTGELFF. The CDR3 DNA follows: TGCGCCAGCAGCTTGGAACCAGGGGGCAACACCGGGGAGCTGTTTTTT.

V is TRBV9 and J is TRBJ2-6; perhaps TRBD2 as D (5 bases). The CDR3 is made up of 14 amino acids. Germline CDR1 and CDR2: SGDLS and YYNGEE. Trimming removed 3 bases at V and 1 base at J, with 5 bases between. In DNA form, the CDR3 reads TGTGCCAGCAGCGGACTATCTGGGGCCAACGTCCTGACTTTC. This codes for CASSGLSGANVLTF.

This chain joins TRBV7-9 and TRBJ2-7, with D maybe TRBD2 (6 bases). This CDR3 comprises 16 residues. CDR1 and CDR2 (germline): SEHNR, FQNEAQ (reference sequence). Deletions cut 3 bases from V and 2 bases from J, with 17 bases between. CDR3 region: CASSFWLGRRTYEQYF. Here the CDR3 DNA reads TGTGCCAGCAGCTTCTGGCTGGGGAGGAGGACCTACGAGCAGTACTTC.

This chain links TRBV9 with TRBJ1-1, with D hard to call. Germline CDR1 and CDR2: SGDLS and YYNGEE. CDR3 length: 14 residues. The ends were cut back, 0 bases at V and 0 bases at J, with 6 bases in the middle. The CDR3 sequence is CASSVEQMNTEAFF. The CDR3 DNA follows: TGTGCCAGCAGCGTAGAACAGATGAACACTGAAGCTTTCTTT.